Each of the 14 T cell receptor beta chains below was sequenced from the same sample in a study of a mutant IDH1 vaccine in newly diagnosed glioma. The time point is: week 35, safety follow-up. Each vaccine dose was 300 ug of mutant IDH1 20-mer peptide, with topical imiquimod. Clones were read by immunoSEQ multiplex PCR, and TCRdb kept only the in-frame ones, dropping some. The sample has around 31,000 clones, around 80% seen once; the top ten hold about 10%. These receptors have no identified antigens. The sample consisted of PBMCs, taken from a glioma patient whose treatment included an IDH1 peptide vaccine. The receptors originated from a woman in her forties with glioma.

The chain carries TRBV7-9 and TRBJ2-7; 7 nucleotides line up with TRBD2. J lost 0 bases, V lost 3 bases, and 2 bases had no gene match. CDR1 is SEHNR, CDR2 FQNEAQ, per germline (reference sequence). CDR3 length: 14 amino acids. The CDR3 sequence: CASSFSGVSYEQYF. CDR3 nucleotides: TGTGCCAGCAGCTTCAGCGGGGTCTCCTACGAGCAGTACTTC.

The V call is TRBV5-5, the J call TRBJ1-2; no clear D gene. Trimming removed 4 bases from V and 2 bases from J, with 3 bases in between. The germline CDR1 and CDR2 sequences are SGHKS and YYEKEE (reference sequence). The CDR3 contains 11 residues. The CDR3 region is CASSLNYGYTF. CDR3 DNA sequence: TGTGCCAGCAGCCTGAACTATGGCTACACCTTC.

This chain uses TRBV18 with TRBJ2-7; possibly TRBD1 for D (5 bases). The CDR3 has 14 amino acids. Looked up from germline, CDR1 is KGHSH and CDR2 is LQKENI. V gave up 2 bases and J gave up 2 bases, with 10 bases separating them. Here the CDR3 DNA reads TGTGCCAGCTCACCAGGGGCAGTTACCTACGAGCAGTACTTC. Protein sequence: CASSPGAVTYEQYF.

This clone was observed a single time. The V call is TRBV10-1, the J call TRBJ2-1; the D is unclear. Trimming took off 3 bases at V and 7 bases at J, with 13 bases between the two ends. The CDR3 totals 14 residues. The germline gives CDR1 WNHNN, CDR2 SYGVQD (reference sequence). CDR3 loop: CASSEFGFGNEQFF. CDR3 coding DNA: TGCGCCAGCAGTGAATTTGGGTTTGGGAATGAGCAGTTCTTC.

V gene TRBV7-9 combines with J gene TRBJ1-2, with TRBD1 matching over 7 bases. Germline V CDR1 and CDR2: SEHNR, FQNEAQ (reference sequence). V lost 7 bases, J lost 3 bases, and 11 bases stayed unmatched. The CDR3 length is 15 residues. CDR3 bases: TGTGCCAGCAACAAGAACAGGGGAGGTGACTATGGCTACACCTTC. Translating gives CASNKNRGGDYGYTF. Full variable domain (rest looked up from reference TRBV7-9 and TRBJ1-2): DTGVSQNPRHKITKRGQNVTFRCDPISEHNRLYWYRQTLGQGPEFLTYFQNEAQLEKSRLLSDRFSAERPKGSFSTLEIQRTEQGDSAMYLCASNKNRGGDYGYTFGSGTRLTVV.

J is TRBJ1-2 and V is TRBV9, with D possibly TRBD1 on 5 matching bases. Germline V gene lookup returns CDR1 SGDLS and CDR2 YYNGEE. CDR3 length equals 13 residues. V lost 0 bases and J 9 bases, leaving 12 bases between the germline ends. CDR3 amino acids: CASSVVAGVRYTF. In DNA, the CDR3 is TGTGCCAGCAGCGTAGTTGCGGGGGTTCGCTACACCTTC.

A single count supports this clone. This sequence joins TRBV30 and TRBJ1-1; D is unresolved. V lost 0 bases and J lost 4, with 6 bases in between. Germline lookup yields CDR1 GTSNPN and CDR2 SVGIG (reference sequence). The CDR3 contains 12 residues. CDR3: CAWSVHSTEAFF. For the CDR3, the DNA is TGTGCCTGGAGTGTACACAGCACTGAAGCTTTCTTT.

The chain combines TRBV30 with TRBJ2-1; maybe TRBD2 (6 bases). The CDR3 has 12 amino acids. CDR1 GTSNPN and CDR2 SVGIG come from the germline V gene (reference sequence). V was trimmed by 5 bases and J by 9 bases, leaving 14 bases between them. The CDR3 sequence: CAWGGLRREQFF. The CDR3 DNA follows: TGTGCCTGGGGGGGACTCCGCCGTGAGCAGTTCTTC.

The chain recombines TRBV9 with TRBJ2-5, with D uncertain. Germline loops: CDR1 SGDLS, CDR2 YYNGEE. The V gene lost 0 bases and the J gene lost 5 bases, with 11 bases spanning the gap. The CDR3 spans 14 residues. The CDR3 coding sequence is TGTGCCAGCAGCGTAGGCATGGCCGGGGAGACCCAGTACTTC. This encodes CASSVGMAGETQYF.

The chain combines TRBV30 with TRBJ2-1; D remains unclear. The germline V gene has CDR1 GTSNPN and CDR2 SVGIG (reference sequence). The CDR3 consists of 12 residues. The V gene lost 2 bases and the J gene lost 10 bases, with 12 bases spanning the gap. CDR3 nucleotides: TGTGCCTGGAGTCCCCGTAAAGACGAGCAGTTCTTC. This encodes CAWSPRKDEQFF.

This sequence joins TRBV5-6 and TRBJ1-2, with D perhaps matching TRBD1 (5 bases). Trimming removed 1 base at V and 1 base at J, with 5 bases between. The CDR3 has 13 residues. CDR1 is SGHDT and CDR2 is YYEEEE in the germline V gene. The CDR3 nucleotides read TGTGCCAGCAGCTTGAGGGGTAACTATGGCTACACCTTC. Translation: CASSLRGNYGYTF.

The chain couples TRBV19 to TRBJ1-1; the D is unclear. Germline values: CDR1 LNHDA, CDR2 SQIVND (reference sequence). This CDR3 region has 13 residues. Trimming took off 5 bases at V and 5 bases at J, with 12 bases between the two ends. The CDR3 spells CASSLRPGTEAFF. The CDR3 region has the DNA TGTGCCAGTAGTCTCCGACCTGGGACTGAAGCTTTCTTT.

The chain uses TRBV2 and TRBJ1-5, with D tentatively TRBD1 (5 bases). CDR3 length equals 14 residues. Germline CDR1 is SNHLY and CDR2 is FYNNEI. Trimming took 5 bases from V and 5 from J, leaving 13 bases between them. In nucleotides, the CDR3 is TGTGCCAGCAGTAGGGCGGGGGAGGATCAGCCCCAGCATTTT. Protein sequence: CASSRAGEDQPQHF.

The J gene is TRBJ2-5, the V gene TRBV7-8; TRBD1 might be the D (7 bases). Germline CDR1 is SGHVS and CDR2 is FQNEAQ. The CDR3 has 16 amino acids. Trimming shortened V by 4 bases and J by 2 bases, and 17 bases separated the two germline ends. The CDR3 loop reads CASSSSAGGRQETQYF. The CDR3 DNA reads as TGTGCCAGCAGCTCCTCGGCAGGGGGGAGGCAAGAGACCCAGTACTTC.